The source of this T cell receptor (beta chain) is a study of CD8+ T cells in alopecia areata. Study summary: The SALT score measured affected scalp surface percentage in treated patients.

General study findings and limits: Numerous clones, expanded in lesions, remained in scalp and blood during tofacitinib. Lesional scalp exceeded normal scalp in clonality, especially in alopecia totalis/universalis.

Trimming took 6 bases from V and 9 from J; bases not matched to a gene: 8. From germline, CDR1 is MNHNS and CDR2 SASEGT. The CDR3 has 14 amino acids. Worth noting for this clone: Its antigen is undetermined.

RNA extraction and reverse transcription yielded cDNA as sequencing template. Libraries were prepared by immunoSEQ multiplex PCR; TCRdb keeps only in-frame clonotypes and omits some of them. The top ten clones hold more than 15% of a sample with 150,000 to 200,000 clones, about three fifths of them seen once. Sample treatment: oral pan-JAK inhibitor, 5-10 mg twice daily. V and J are TRBV6-1 and TRBJ2-1, with 10 bases that match TRBD1. The specimen was CD4+ T cells sorted from blood, collected at roughly week 58, from a patient treated with tofacitinib. This receptor was obtained from a human donor with alopecia areata. CDR3 DNA sequence: TGTGCCAGCAGCGGGACAGGGGCTTTGGTTGAGCAGTTCTTC. As protein: CASSGTGALVEQFF.